The TCR beta chain under discussion was sequenced for a study of T cell repertoires in cytomegalovirus infection. Study overall: Both CMV infection and a matching HLA type were indicated by public TCR beta signatures.

The CDR3 contains 17 residues. Germline V gives CDR1 LNHDA, CDR2 SQIVND (reference sequence). Trimming cost V 5 bases and J 3 bases, with 20 bases left between them. TCRdb passed the reads through MiXCR, listing each CDR3 protein once. The table includes 40,000 to 55,000 distinct CDR3 sequences, 20% to 25% detected once. As regards this clonotype: Antigen unknown.

This chain uses TRBV19 with TRBJ2-1; possible D gene TRBD2, 6 bases. The sample was CD8+ T cells from cultured PBMCs, taken from culture after CMV antigen stimulation. This TCR derives from a human donor in good health (CMV status not recorded). Some clones in this sample may be carry-over from other donors' samples. The CDR3: CASSLVGQRVSYNEQFF. CDR3 DNA sequence: TGTGCCAGTAGTTTAGTCGGTCAGCGGGTAAGCTACAATGAGCAGTTCTTC.